This TCR beta chain was captured by sequencing in a study of T cells in localized non-small cell lung cancer. Whole-study findings and limits: A single tumor region was sequenced, leaving heterogeneity possible.

This CDR3 has 15 residues. V was clipped by 3 bases and J by 0 bases, with 10 bases between them. In germline, CDR1 is SGHRS, CDR2 YFSETQ. With respect to this clone: The antigen is undetermined.

Measured with immunoSEQ multiplex PCR; TCRdb has only the in-frame clones, and not every one. The table includes roughly 4,400 clones, around a third detected once. The source was lung tumor tissue, collected before any cancer treatment. The chain employs TRBV5-1 and TRBJ2-1, with D possibly TRBD2 on 5 matching bases. The source of this sequence is a male donor aged 60 or older with stage III lung adenocarcinoma. In nucleotides, the CDR3 is TGCGCCAGCAGCTACGGAGGTGGCTCCTACAATGAGCAGTTCTTC. Translated: CASSYGGGSYNEQFF.